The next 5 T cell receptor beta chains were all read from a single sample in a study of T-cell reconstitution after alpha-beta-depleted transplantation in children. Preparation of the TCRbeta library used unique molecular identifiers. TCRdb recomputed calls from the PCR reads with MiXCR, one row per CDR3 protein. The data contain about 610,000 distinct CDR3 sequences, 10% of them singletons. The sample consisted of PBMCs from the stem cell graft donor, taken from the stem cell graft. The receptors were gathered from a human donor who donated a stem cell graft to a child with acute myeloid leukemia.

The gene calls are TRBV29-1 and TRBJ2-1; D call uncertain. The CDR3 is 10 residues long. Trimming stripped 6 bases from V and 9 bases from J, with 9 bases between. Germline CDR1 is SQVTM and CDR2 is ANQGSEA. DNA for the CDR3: TGCAGCGTAGGCCACGCTGAGCAGTTCTTC. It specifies CSVGHAEQFF.

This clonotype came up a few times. The CDR3 loop reads CASSSSAGGYYEQYF. The CDR3 bases are TGTGCCAGCAGTTCTTCCGCCGGAGGGTACTACGAGCAGTACTTC. The chain uses TRBV28 and TRBJ2-7; D is perhaps TRBD2 (6 bases). Germline values: CDR1 MDHEN, CDR2 SYDVKM. The CDR3 is made up of 15 amino acids. Trimming took off 4 bases at V and 3 bases at J, with 16 bases between the two ends.

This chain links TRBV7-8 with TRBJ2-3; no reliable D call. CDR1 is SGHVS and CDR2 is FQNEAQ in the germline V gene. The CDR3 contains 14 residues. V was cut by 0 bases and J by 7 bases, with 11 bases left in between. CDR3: CASSLASLGYTQYF. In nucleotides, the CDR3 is TGTGCCAGCAGCTTAGCTAGTCTAGGGTATACGCAGTATTTT.

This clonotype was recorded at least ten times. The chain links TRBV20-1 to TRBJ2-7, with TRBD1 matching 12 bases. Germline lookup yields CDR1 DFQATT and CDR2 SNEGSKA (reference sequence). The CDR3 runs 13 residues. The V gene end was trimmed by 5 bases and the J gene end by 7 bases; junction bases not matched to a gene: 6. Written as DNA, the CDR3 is TGCAGTGCTTCGGGACAGGGGGCGCGGGAGCAGTACTTC. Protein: CSASGQGAREQYF.

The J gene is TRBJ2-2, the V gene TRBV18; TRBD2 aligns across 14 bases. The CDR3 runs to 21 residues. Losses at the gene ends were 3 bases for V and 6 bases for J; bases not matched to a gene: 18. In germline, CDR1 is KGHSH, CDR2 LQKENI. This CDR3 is CASSPDSPGLAGVGSAGELFF. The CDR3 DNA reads TGTGCCAGCTCACCGGACTCGCCGGGACTAGCGGGAGTAGGATCCGCCGGGGAGCTGTTTTTT.